Many counts were recorded for the clone carrying this T cell receptor beta chain. The CDR3 totals 20 residues. Trimming took off 5 bases at V and 0 bases at J, with 27 bases between the two ends. The V gene's germline CDR1 is SGHTA and CDR2 FQGNSA. This sample was taken from a study of human T cells and chemical hapten exposure. Overall study: Small discrepancies in pooled library volume mainly accounted for the varying TCR yields per sample.

It was from unfractionated whole blood that total RNA was extracted. The library tagged individual cDNA molecules with unique molecular identifiers. MiXCR, applied by TCRdb to the 5' RACE reads, yields one record per CDR3 protein. The data contain approximately 140,000 distinct CDR3 sequences, around 4.4% of them seen just once; the ten biggest clones take up around 1.4%. The V and J genes are TRBV7-2 and TRBJ2-3; D is perhaps TRBD2 (6 bases). This receptor was obtained from a female donor in good health. CDR3 residues: CASSKRFRSQLGGSTDTQYF. The CDR3 nucleotides read TGTGCCAGCAGCAAACGTTTTCGTTCCCAGTTGGGGGGAAGCACAGATACGCAGTATTTT. Complete variable domain (other parts from reference TRBV7-2 and TRBJ2-3): GAGVSQSPSNKVTEKGKDVELRCDPISGHTALYWYRQSLGQGLEFLIYFQGNSAPDKSGLPSDRFSAERTGGSVSTLTIQRTQQEDSAVYLCASSKRFRSQLGGSTDTQYFGPGTRLTVL.